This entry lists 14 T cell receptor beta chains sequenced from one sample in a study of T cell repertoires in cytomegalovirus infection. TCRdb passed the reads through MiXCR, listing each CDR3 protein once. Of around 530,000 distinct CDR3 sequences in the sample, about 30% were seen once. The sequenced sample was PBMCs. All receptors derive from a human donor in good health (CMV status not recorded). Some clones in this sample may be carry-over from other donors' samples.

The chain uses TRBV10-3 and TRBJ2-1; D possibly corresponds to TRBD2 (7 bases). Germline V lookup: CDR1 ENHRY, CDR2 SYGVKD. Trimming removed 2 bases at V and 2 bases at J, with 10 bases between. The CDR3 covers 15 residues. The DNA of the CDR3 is TGTGCCATCAGTGAGAGGGGGGGGCCCTACAATGAGCAGTTCTTC. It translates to CAISERGGPYNEQFF.

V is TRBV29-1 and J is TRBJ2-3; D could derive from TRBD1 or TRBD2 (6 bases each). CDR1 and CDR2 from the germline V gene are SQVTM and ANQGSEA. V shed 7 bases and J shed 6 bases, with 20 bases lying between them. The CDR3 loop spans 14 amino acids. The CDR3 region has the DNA TGCAGCGCCTGGGGATTGATAGGGGGGGATACGCAGTATTTT. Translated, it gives CSAWGLIGGDTQYF.

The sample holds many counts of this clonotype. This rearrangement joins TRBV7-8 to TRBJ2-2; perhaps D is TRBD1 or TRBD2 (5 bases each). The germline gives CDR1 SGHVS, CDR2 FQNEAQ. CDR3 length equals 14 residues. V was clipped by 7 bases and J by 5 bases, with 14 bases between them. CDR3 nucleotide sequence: TGTGCCAGCATCCCCGGGGCTAGGACCGGGGAGCTGTTTTTT. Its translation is CASIPGARTGELFF.

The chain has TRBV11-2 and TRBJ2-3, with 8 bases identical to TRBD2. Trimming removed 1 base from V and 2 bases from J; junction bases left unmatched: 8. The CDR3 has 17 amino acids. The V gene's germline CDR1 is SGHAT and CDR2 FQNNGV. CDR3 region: CASSLGRAGGLTDTQYF. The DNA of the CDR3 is TGTGCCAGCAGCTTAGGACGCGCGGGAGGACTCACAGATACGCAGTATTTT.

The chain's CDR3 is CASSLQGVGGYTF. The DNA of the CDR3 is TGCGCCAGCAGCTTGCAAGGTGTTGGTGGCTACACCTTC. The rearrangement uses TRBV5-1 and TRBJ1-2; D not resolved. Trimming removed 1 base from V and 7 bases from J, with 11 bases in between. The CDR3 consists of 13 residues. Germline CDR1 is SGHRS and CDR2 is YFSETQ. The entire variable domain, with the rest obtained from reference TRBV5-1 and TRBJ1-2, is as follows: KAGVTQTPRYLIKTRGQQVTLSCSPISGHRSVSWYQQTPGQGLQFLFEYFSETQRNKGNFPGRFSGRQFSNSRSEMNVSTLELGDSALYLCASSLQGVGGYTFGSGTRLTVV.

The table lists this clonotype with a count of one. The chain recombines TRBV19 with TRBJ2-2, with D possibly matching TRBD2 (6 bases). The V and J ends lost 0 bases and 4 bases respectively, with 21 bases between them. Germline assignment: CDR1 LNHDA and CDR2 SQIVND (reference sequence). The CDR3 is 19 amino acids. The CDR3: CASSIDPGRVRGSTGELFF. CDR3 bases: TGTGCCAGTAGTATAGACCCAGGGCGCGTGCGGGGAAGCACCGGGGAGCTGTTTTTT.

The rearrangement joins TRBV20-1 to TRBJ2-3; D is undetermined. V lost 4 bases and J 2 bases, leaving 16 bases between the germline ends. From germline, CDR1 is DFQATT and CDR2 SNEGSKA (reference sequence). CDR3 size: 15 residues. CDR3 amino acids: CSATSLQQITDTQYF. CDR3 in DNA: TGCAGTGCTACCTCCCTTCAGCAGATCACAGATACGCAGTATTTT.

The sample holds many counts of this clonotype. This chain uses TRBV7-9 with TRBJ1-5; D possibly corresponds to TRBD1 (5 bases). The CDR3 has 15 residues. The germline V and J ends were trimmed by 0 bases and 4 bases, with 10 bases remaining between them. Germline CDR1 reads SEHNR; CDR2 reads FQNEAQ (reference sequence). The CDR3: CASSLAGTANQPQHF. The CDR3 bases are TGTGCCAGCAGCTTAGCCGGGACGGCAAATCAGCCCCAGCATTTT.

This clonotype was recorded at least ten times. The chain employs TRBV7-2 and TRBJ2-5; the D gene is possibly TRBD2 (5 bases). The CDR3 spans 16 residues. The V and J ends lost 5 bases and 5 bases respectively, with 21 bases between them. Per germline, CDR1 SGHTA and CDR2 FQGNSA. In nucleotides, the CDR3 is TGTGCCAGCAGCCCCCGGACTTCGAACCTTCTTGAGACCCAGTACTTC. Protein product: CASSPRTSNLLETQYF.

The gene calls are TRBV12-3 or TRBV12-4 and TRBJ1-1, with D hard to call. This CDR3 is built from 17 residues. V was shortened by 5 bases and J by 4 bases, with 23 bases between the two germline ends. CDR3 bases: TGTGCCAGCAGTGGTGTGGGGTCCCGCGTAGACGCCACTGAAGCTTTCTTT. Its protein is CASSGVGSRVDATEAFF.

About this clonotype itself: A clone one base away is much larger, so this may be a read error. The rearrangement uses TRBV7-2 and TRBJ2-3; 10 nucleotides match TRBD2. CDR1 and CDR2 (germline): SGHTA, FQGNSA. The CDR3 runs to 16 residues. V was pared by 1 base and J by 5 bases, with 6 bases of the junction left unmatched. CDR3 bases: TGTGCCAGCAGCTTAGAAGGGGGACTAGCGATAGATACGCAGTATTTT. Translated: CASSLEGGLAIDTQYF.

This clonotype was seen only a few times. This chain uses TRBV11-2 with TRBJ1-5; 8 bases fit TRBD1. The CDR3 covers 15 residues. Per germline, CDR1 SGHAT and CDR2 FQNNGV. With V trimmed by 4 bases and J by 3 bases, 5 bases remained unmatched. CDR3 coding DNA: TGTGCCAGCAGCTCCCAGGGGGCCCTCAATCAGCCCCAGCATTTT. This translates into CASSSQGALNQPQHF.

The DNA for the CDR3 is TGTGCCAGCACTGTAGGGGGGGGAAAAAGGCGGGCCAACGTCCTGACTTTC. It encodes CASTVGGGKRRANVLTF. This rearrangement joins TRBV12-3 or TRBV12-4 to TRBJ2-6, with TRBD2 as a possible D gene (7 bases). The CDR3 sequence is 17 residues long. Deletions cut 7 bases from V and 5 bases from J, with 21 bases between.

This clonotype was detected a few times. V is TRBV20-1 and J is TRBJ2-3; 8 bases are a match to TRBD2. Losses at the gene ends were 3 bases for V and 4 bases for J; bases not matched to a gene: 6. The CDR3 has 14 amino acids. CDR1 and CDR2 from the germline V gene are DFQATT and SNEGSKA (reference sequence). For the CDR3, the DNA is TGCAGTGCTAGTAATAGCGGGAATCCAGATACGCAGTATTTT. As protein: CSASNSGNPDTQYF.